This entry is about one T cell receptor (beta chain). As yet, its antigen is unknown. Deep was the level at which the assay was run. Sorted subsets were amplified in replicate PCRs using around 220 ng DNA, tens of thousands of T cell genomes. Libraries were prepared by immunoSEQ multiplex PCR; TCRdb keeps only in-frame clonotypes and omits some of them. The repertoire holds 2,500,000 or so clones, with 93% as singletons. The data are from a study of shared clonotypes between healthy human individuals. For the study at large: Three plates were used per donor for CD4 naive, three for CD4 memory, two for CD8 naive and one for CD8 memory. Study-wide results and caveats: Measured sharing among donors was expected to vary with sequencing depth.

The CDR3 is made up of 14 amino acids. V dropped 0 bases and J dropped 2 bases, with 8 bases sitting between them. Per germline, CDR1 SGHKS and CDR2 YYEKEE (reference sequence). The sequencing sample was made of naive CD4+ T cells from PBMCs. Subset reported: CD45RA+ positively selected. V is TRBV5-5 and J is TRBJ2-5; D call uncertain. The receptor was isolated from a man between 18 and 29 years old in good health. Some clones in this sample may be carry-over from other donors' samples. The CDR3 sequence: CASSLVWQQETQYF. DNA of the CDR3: TGTGCCAGCAGCTTGGTGTGGCAGCAAGAGACCCAGTACTTC. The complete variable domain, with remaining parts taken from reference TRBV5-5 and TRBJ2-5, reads DAGVTQSPTHLIKTRGQQVTLRCSPISGHKSVSWYQQVLGQGPQFIFQYYEKEERGRGNFPDRFSARQFPNYSSELNVNALLLGDSALYLCASSLVWQQETQYFGPGTRLLVL.